This T cell receptor (beta chain) was retrieved from a study of patients and donors after allogeneic stem cell transplantation. Trimming took off 2 bases at V and 7 bases at J, with 11 bases between the two ends. Germline V CDR1 and CDR2: PRHDT, FYEKMQ (reference sequence). CDR3 length: 13 amino acids. This clonotype was picked up a small number of times. TCRdb re-derived calls from the RT-PCR reads in MiXCR, one entry per CDR3 protein. The sample has 190,000 or so distinct CDR3 sequences, around 40% seen once. Sequenced sample: blood, either unsorted or a sorted T cell fraction (not recorded which). The receptor was isolated from a human donor who was either an allogeneic HSCT recipient or a stem cell or donor lymphocyte infusion donor (not recorded which). It is not recorded whose cells these are; they may come from a transplant donor. This chain joins TRBV13 and TRBJ1-2, with D possibly matching TRBD1 (6 bases). The CDR3 loop is CASSLTRGGGYTF. The DNA of the CDR3 is TGTGCCAGCAGCTTAACCAGGGGAGGTGGCTACACCTTC.